This T cell receptor beta chain was sequenced for a study of technical replicates of blood from four donors. Libraries were prepared by immunoSEQ multiplex PCR; TCRdb keeps only in-frame clonotypes and omits some of them. The table lists more than 65,000 clones, 75% to 90% of them singletons. J was trimmed by 0 bases and V by 5 bases; bases with no gene match: 3. The germline CDR1 and CDR2 sequences are SGHTA and FQGNSA. This CDR3 is 14 amino acids long. The chain combines TRBV7-2 with TRBJ1-2; TRBD1 aligns across 7 bases. The sequencing sample was made of PBMCs. This TCR derives from a human donor in good health. Some clones in this sample may be carry-over from other donors' samples. CDR3 protein: CASSRQGANYGYTF. CDR3 in DNA: TGTGCCAGCAGCCGACAGGGAGCTAACTATGGCTACACCTTC.